This paragraph covers one TCR beta chain sequence. Its target is unknown. The data are from a study of cytomegalovirus exposure and HLA in healthy donors. As for the study in general: Unique TCRs from HLA-typed donors, roughly 89 million of them, were held in an early data release. Study-wide points: TCR beta V- and J-gene trimming was later associated with a missense DCLRE1C variant.

CDR1 is GTSNPN and CDR2 is SVGIG in the germline V gene (reference sequence). CDR3 size: 12 residues. Trimming pared 2 bases from V and 1 base from J, leaving 6 bases between. With 60 Vbeta and 13 Jbeta primers, the PCR was carried out. The method was immunoSEQ multiplex PCR; TCRdb's version includes in-frame clones alone and lacks a portion of them. The repertoire holds 110,000 or so clones, with more than 9.5% as singletons. The TCR comes from a man between 40 and 49 years old in good health and CMV-seropositive. The chain has TRBV30 and TRBJ2-7; D unresolved. Source material: PBMCs. CDR3 region: CAWSKQSYEQYF. CDR3 in DNA: TGTGCCTGGAGTAAACAATCCTACGAGCAGTACTTC.